This TCR beta chain is from a study of cytomegalovirus exposure and HLA in healthy donors. Study-level findings and limits: In vitro confirmation showed a few CMV-associated chains to be CMV antigen specific. Most TCR sequences showed up rarely, but some public TCRs showed up in many donors. Researchers counted 164 TCR beta chains as cytomegalovirus-associated.

This clone has a single count. What it recognizes is unknown. The CDR3 has 15 amino acids. Germline trimming cut 3 bases from V and 5 bases from J; bases unmatched to any gene: 8. Germline V lookup: CDR1 GTSNPN, CDR2 SVGIG (reference sequence). TCRdb's copy holds only in-frame clones and misses some; the assay was immunoSEQ multiplex PCR. The data hold about 150,000 clones, with roughly 90% observed a single time. The approximately 120-subject validation cohort, separate from the roughly 670-subject first cohort, included the donors. V usage is TRBV30 and J usage is TRBJ2-5, with TRBD1 matching over 11 bases. This receptor was taken from a man aged 18-30 years in good health and CMV-seronegative. The specimen was PBMCs. CDR3 amino acids: CAWRAKDRGLETQYF. The CDR3 region has the DNA TGTGCCTGGAGGGCCAAGGACAGGGGGCTTGAGACCCAGTACTTC. Full variable domain (missing parts from reference TRBV30 and TRBJ2-5): SQTIHQWPATLVQPVGSPLSLECTVEGTSNPNLYWYRQAAGRGLQLLFYSVGIGQISSEVPQNLSASRPQDRQFILSSKKLLLSDSGFYLCAWRAKDRGLETQYFGPGTRLLVL.